This TCR beta chain was observed in a study of T cell repertoires in cytomegalovirus infection. Overall study: Through public TCR beta signatures, both CMV infection and matching HLA type were indicated.

TCRdb itself ran the reads through MiXCR, one entry per CDR3 protein. Among roughly 570,000 distinct CDR3 sequences listed, under 45% were seen once. Per germline, CDR1 SGHVS and CDR2 FNYEAQ. V lost 8 bases and J 2 bases, leaving 12 bases between the germline ends. The CDR3 runs 13 residues. Concerning this clonotype: Antigen: not known.

The sample in question was cultured PBMCs, obtained from culture after CMV antigen stimulation. The gene calls are TRBV7-6 and TRBJ1-1; TRBD1 might be the D (5 bases). This receptor was identified in a human donor in good health (CMV status not recorded). Some clones in this sample may be carry-over from other donors' samples. The CDR3 DNA reads as TGTGCCAGCGGCAGGGACGGAAACACTGAAGCTTTCTTT. Protein product: CASGRDGNTEAFF.